These 27 T cell receptor beta chains were all obtained from the same sample, sequenced in a study of CD8 T cells in ankylosing spondylitis. What these receptors recognize is not known. From the 5' RACE reads, TCRdb called clonotypes with MiXCR, one entry per CDR3 protein. The table lists some 330,000 distinct CDR3 sequences, 6.5% to 10% of them singletons, with less than 15% in the top ten. Points from the study as a whole: What appeared characteristic of ankylosing spondylitis blood was a TCR beta motif of fewer than ten highly homologous variants.

Sequences were obtained from blood, either unsorted or a sorted T cell fraction (not recorded which). The receptors were sampled from a male donor with ankylosing spondylitis.

The chain combines TRBV5-4 with TRBJ2-1; a possible D gene is TRBD2 (5 bases). V shed 2 bases and J shed 3 bases, with 24 bases lying between them. The CDR3 is made up of 19 amino acids. Germline V gives CDR1 SGHNT, CDR2 YYREEE (reference sequence). The CDR3 DNA is TGTGCCAGCAGCTTTTCGGAACTAATTGCTGGGAGACACTACAATGAGCAGTTCTTC. Amino acids: CASSFSELIAGRHYNEQFF.

This clonotype was recorded at least ten times. This chain uses TRBV20-1 with TRBJ2-3; D call uncertain. V lost 6 bases to trimming and J lost 0 bases, with 7 bases between them. CDR1 DFQATT and CDR2 SNEGSKA come from the germline V gene (reference sequence). The CDR3 extends over 12 amino acids. CDR3 loop: CSAQTSTDTQYF. The CDR3 DNA follows: TGCAGTGCCCAGACTAGCACAGATACGCAGTATTTT.

The gene calls are TRBV28 and TRBJ2-7; D gene ambiguous. This CDR3 is 14 amino acids long. Germline V gives CDR1 MDHEN, CDR2 SYDVKM. Trimming removed 7 bases from V and 0 bases from J, with 13 bases in between. CDR3 amino acids: CASTADRTSYEQYF. For the CDR3, the DNA is TGTGCCAGCACCGCGGACCGGACCTCCTACGAGCAGTACTTC.

The chain uses TRBV4-1 and TRBJ1-1; the D is unclear. The CDR3 runs to 17 residues. CDR1 and CDR2 (germline): MGHRA, YSYEKL. V was clipped by 5 bases and J by 2 bases, with 21 bases between them. The CDR3 coding sequence is TGCGCCAGCAGCTTAGCCTCGTTGGGTCGAAGAAACACTGAAGCTTTCTTT. This translates into CASSLASLGRRNTEAFF.

This chain uses TRBV6-5 with TRBJ2-4; D may be TRBD2 (6 bases). V was trimmed by 3 bases and J by 8 bases, leaving 11 bases between them. This CDR3 contains 13 residues. The germline V gene has CDR1 MNHEY and CDR2 SVGAGI. The CDR3 nucleotides are TGTGCCAGCAGTTATCAGTGGGGGGACATTCAGTACTTC. As protein: CASSYQWGDIQYF.

The V gene is TRBV7-8, the J gene TRBJ1-5, with D unclear. This CDR3 has 17 amino acids. CDR1 is SGHVS and CDR2 is FQNEAQ in the germline V gene. V lost 5 bases to trimming and J lost 5 bases, with 22 bases between them. The CDR3 sequence: CASSRNLRVGSDQPQHF. The CDR3 bases are TGTGCCAGCAGCCGGAACTTAAGGGTTGGTTCGGATCAGCCCCAGCATTTT.

The chain links TRBV12-3 or TRBV12-4 to TRBJ2-1; the match to TRBD2 covers 9 bases. With 2 bases clipped from V and 4 bases from J, the junction kept 6 bases outside the gene matches. The CDR3 has 16 residues. CDR3 coding DNA: TGTGCCAGCAGTTTAAACCCGGGACTAGCATACAATGAGCAGTTCTTC. Residues: CASSLNPGLAYNEQFF.

In its sample, this clonotype was seen a few times. J is TRBJ1-5 and V is TRBV7-8, with D hard to call. The CDR3 extends over 13 amino acids. V was shortened by 10 bases and J by 7 bases, with 17 bases between the two germline ends. Germline V gene lookup returns CDR1 SGHVS and CDR2 FQNEAQ. The CDR3: CAIRGLGRQPQHF. CDR3 bases: TGTGCCATCCGAGGGTTGGGTAGGCAGCCCCAGCATTTT.

This clonotype was recorded a few times. The V call is TRBV28, the J call TRBJ2-5; 7 nucleotides line up with TRBD1. CDR1 is MDHEN and CDR2 is SYDVKM in the germline V gene. The CDR3 consists of 17 residues. V lost 6 bases, J lost 4 bases, and 17 bases stayed unmatched. In DNA form, the CDR3 reads TGTGCCAGCAGCCTCCCGGGACAGAATCGGGACCGAGAGACCCAGTACTTC. This gives the protein CASSLPGQNRDRETQYF.

This clonotype was counted a few times. This chain connects TRBV11-3 to TRBJ2-7; TRBD2 aligns across 7 bases. The CDR3 has 15 residues. V dropped 3 bases and J dropped 2; count of bases not matched to a gene: 7. Germline CDR1 SGHNT, CDR2 YENEEA. The CDR3 protein is CASSFLGGSPYEQYF. The CDR3 DNA reads as TGTGCCAGCAGCTTCCTGGGAGGGTCCCCCTACGAGCAGTACTTC.

The DNA for the CDR3 is TGCAGTCCGGGCGGGTTTGAAGCTTTCTTT. Translated, it gives CSPGGFEAFF. This chain links TRBV20-1 with TRBJ1-1, with D unresolved. The germline V and J ends were trimmed by 8 bases and 7 bases, with 11 bases remaining between them. The CDR3 is 10 residues long. Germline CDR1 is DFQATT and CDR2 is SNEGSKA (reference sequence).

This clonotype has just a few counts. This chain connects TRBV20-1 to TRBJ2-1; 7 bases match TRBD2. Trimming took 3 bases from V and 7 from J; bases not matched to a gene: 9. The CDR3 is made up of 14 amino acids. Germline CDR1 is DFQATT and CDR2 is SNEGSKA (reference sequence). The CDR3 sequence is CSARRGSPGNEQFF. CDR3 sequence (DNA): TGCAGTGCTAGGCGGGGGAGTCCGGGAAATGAGCAGTTCTTC.

The chain couples TRBV7-2 to TRBJ2-1, with D unclear. Looked up from germline, CDR1 is SGHTA and CDR2 is FQGNSA. The CDR3 runs 15 residues. V was clipped by 2 bases and J by 1 base, with 9 bases between them. CDR3 amino acids: CASSLRGFSYNEQFF. The CDR3 DNA sequence: TGTGCCAGCAGCTTAAGAGGATTTTCCTACAATGAGCAGTTCTTC.

A few counts support this clonotype. This chain links TRBV5-1 with TRBJ2-1; TRBD1 matches 7 bases. The V and J ends lost 4 bases and 4 bases, in that order; junction bases with no gene match: 11. There are 16 residues in the CDR3. Germline V gene lookup returns CDR1 SGHRS and CDR2 YFSETQ. CDR3 in amino acids: CASSPTTGVGYNEQFF. CDR3 bases: TGCGCCAGCAGCCCCACCACAGGGGTGGGGTACAATGAGCAGTTCTTC.

The V call is TRBV29-1, the J call TRBJ2-3, with TRBD2 matching over 13 bases. With 4 bases clipped from V and 5 bases from J, the junction kept 15 bases outside the gene matches. Germline V gene lookup returns CDR1 SQVTM and CDR2 ANQGSEA. The CDR3 loop spans 18 amino acids. The CDR3: CSVGMGPTSGRGRDTQYF. CDR3 DNA sequence: TGCAGCGTTGGGATGGGACCTACTAGCGGGAGGGGAAGAGATACGCAGTATTTT.

The chain has TRBV20-1 and TRBJ2-3; 11 nucleotides line up with TRBD2. The trim removed 5 bases at V and 4 bases at J, leaving 11 bases unmatched. CDR1 and CDR2 from the germline V gene are DFQATT and SNEGSKA (reference sequence). This CDR3 has 16 amino acids. The CDR3 nucleotides read TGCAGTGCTCAAGCAACTAGCGGGAGAACGGCAGATACGCAGTATTTT. It is translated as CSAQATSGRTADTQYF.

There are many counts of this clonotype. V is TRBV5-1 and J is TRBJ2-1; TRBD2 matches 7 bases. J was trimmed by 4 bases and V by 6 bases; bases with no gene match: 7. The CDR3 loop spans 14 amino acids. Germline V gene sequence: CDR1 SGHRS, CDR2 YFSETQ. Here the CDR3 DNA reads TGCGCCAGCACCACGGGGGAGGGTTACAATGAGCAGTTCTTC. Amino acids: CASTTGEGYNEQFF.

The rearrangement uses TRBV5-1 and TRBJ2-7; D not resolved. Germline V gene sequence: CDR1 SGHRS, CDR2 YFSETQ. The CDR3 covers 13 residues. V lost 4 bases, J lost 6 bases, and 14 bases lay in between. The CDR3 nucleotides read TGCGCCAGCAGCCCCATGGGCTTGGGCGAGCAGTACTTC. Its translation: CASSPMGLGEQYF. Filled out from reference TRBV5-1 and TRBJ2-7, the complete variable domain reads KAGVTQTPRYLIKTRGQQVTLSCSPISGHRSVSWYQQTPGQGLQFLFEYFSETQRNKGNFPGRFSGRQFSNSRSEMNVSTLELGDSALYLCASSPMGLGEQYFGPGTRLTVT.

This clonotype was detected many times. The V and J genes are TRBV12-3 or TRBV12-4 and TRBJ2-7, with 8 bases matching TRBD2. The CDR3 spans 13 residues. J lost 4 bases, V lost 9 bases, and 8 bases had no gene match. The CDR3 loop is CASGSGIRYEQYF. CDR3 nucleotides: TGTGCCAGTGGTAGCGGGATTCGGTACGAGCAGTACTTC.

As regards this clonotype: A single base separates this from a much larger clone, so it may be a read error. The J gene is TRBJ2-1, the V gene TRBV28, with 9 bases aligning to TRBD2. J gave up 8 bases and V 3 bases, and 5 bases lay outside the gene matches. The CDR3 is made up of 14 amino acids. Germline values: CDR1 MDHEN, CDR2 SYDVKM. CDR3 nucleotides: TGTGCCAGCAGTTTGAGACTAGCGGAGGATGAGCAGTTCTTC. Amino acids: CASSLRLAEDEQFF.

This clonotype was observed many times. The rearrangement joins TRBV5-1 to TRBJ2-1; 9 positions agree with TRBD1. V dropped 6 bases and J dropped 2; count of bases not matched to a gene: 6. The CDR3 extends over 15 amino acids. The germline CDR1 and CDR2 sequences are SGHRS and YFSETQ. CDR3 residues: CASTDGTGTYNEQFF. The CDR3 bases are TGCGCCAGCACCGACGGGACAGGGACCTACAATGAGCAGTTCTTC.

The chain has TRBV20-1 and TRBJ2-7, with 11 nucleotides matching TRBD2. V dropped 1 base and J dropped 6; count of bases not matched to a gene: 8. The length of the CDR3 is 15 residues. Germline assignment: CDR1 DFQATT and CDR2 SNEGSKA (reference sequence). The CDR3 spells CSARARTSGSPEQYF. CDR3 DNA sequence: TGCAGTGCTAGAGCCCGGACTAGCGGGTCCCCCGAGCAGTACTTC.

This clonotype was counted at least ten times. The chain couples TRBV6-1 to TRBJ2-3, with 10 bases that match TRBD2. The CDR3 is 15 residues long. V dropped 7 bases and J dropped 4; count of bases not matched to a gene: 8. Germline V gives CDR1 MNHNS, CDR2 SASEGT. DNA of the CDR3: TGTGCCAGCACCCCGGGACTAGCGATTTCAGATACGCAGTATTTT. Its translation is CASTPGLAISDTQYF.

V usage is TRBV29-1 and J usage is TRBJ2-3; D is perhaps TRBD1 (6 bases). The CDR3 extends over 15 amino acids. CDR1 is SQVTM and CDR2 is ANQGSEA in the germline V gene. The germline V and J ends were trimmed by 4 bases and 5 bases, with 19 bases remaining between them. As DNA, the CDR3 is TGCAGCGTTGGGACAGCCTTTCGATTGGGAGATACGCAGTATTTT. The encoded protein is CSVGTAFRLGDTQYF.

This clonotype has a count of ten or more. The CDR3 loop is CASSLNGLEAFF. The DNA of the CDR3 is TGTGCCAGCAGTTTAAACGGTCTTGAAGCTTTCTTT. This chain uses TRBV12-3 or TRBV12-4 with TRBJ1-1; D call uncertain. The CDR3 covers 12 residues. V was cut by 2 bases and J by 7 bases, with 8 bases left in between.

This clonotype showed up just a few times. The V and J genes are TRBV18 and TRBJ2-5; D may be TRBD2 (5 bases). Trimming removed 6 bases from V and 1 base from J, with 15 bases in between. Germline assignment: CDR1 KGHSH and CDR2 LQKENI. The CDR3 length is 15 residues. CDR3 amino acids: CASSGGRPFQETQYF. DNA for the CDR3: TGTGCCAGCTCCGGCGGGCGCCCCTTCCAAGAGACCCAGTACTTC.

This clonotype has at least ten counts. The gene calls are TRBV7-6 and TRBJ2-7; D might be TRBD1 (6 bases). CDR1 SGHVS and CDR2 FNYEAQ come from the germline V gene. CDR3 size: 13 residues. Deletions cut 0 bases from V and 5 bases from J, with 8 bases between. CDR3 region: CASSLAQGHEQYF. The CDR3 coding sequence is TGTGCCAGCAGCTTAGCGCAGGGGCACGAGCAGTACTTC. The complete variable domain, with remaining parts taken from reference TRBV7-6 and TRBJ2-7, reads GAGVSQSPRYKVTKRGQDVALRCDPISGHVSLYWYRQALGQGPEFLTYFNYEAQQDKSGLPNDRFSAERPEGSISTLTIQRTEQRDSAMYRCASSLAQGHEQYFGPGTRLTVT.